The clone carrying this TCR beta chain was counted only a few times. The source of the sample is a study of blood T cell repertoires in COVID-19. On the study more broadly: Acute and convalescent COVID-19 samples came from the United States, Italy and Spain.

The protocol was immunoSEQ multiplex PCR, while the TCRdb copy is restricted to in-frame clones and leaves out a portion. The data show more than 300,000 clones, with 88% seen just once and less than 1.5% held by the top ten. This sequence originates from a woman between 18 and 29 years old who had recovered from COVID-19. The sample was PBMCs or T cells enriched from blood (not recorded which).

CDR3: CSALNYEQYF. CDR3 DNA sequence: TGCAGTGCTTTAAACTACGAGCAGTACTTC. V and J are TRBV20-1 and TRBJ2-7; no clear D gene. The CDR3 has 10 amino acids. V lost 5 bases and J 3 bases, leaving 5 bases between the germline ends. Germline lookup yields CDR1 DFQATT and CDR2 SNEGSKA (reference sequence).